This TCR beta chain was observed in a study of blood T cells in healthy people across ages. General study findings and limits: Age advanced and TCR beta diversity per million T cells fell, roughly linearly. The study lacked donor CMV status, which possibly confounded expanded clonotype changes. Diversity estimated from one million T cells was considered an underestimate.

Donors gave roughly 10 milliliters of peripheral blood apiece. A sample-barcoded 5' primer and a J-beta primer mix were used in a second PCR of roughly 6 to 11 cycles. TCRdb reprocessed the 5' RACE reads via MiXCR and lists one record per CDR3 protein. Counted here are hundreds of thousands of distinct CDR3 sequences, 55% to 75% occurring once; the ten biggest clones make up approximately 20%. The ends lost 4 bases at V and 4 bases at J; junction bases unmatched: 6. Germline values: CDR1 SGHRS, CDR2 YFSETQ. The CDR3 length is 15 residues. About this clonotype itself: What it binds is unknown.

This rearrangement joins TRBV5-1 to TRBJ2-3, with 10 bases identical to TRBD1. The source is a man aged 30-40 years in good health. Sequencing was performed on blood. This chain's CDR3 is CASSPGQGRSDTQYF. DNA of the CDR3: TGCGCCAGCAGCCCGGGACAGGGGAGGTCAGATACGCAGTATTTT.